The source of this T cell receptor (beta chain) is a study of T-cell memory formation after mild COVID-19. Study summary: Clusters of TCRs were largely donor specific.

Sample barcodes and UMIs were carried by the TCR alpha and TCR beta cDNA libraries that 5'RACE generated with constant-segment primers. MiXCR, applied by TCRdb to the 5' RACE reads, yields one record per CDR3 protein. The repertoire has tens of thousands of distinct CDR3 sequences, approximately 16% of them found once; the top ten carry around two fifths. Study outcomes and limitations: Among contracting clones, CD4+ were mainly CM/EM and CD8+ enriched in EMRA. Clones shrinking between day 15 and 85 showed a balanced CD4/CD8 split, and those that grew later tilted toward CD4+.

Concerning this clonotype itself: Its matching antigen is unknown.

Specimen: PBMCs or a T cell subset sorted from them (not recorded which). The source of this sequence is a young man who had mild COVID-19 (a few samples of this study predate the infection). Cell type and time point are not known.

The CDR3 here is CASSGGLKLSSGELFF. CDR3 nucleotide sequence: TGTGCCAGCAGTGGAGGGCTTAAACTCTCGTCCGGGGAGCTGTTTTTT. The genes are TRBV25-1 and TRBJ2-2; weak D call: TRBD2 (5 bases). CDR3 length: 16 residues. Germline CDR1 is MGHDK and CDR2 is SYGVNS. The germline V and J ends were trimmed by 4 bases and 6 bases, with 18 bases remaining between them.